What follows are 9 T cell receptor beta chains derived from one specimen sequenced in a study of T cell responses to AZD1222 COVID-19 vaccine. The assay was immunoSEQ multiplex PCR, and TCRdb's table has in-frame clones only and misses some. The data hold 90,000 to 130,000 clones, with around 81% observed a single time. Specimen: peripheral blood, collected on day 0 of AZD1222 vaccination. The receptors shown here come from an adult in good health.

The J gene is TRBJ1-1, the V gene TRBV27, with D uncertain. Germline V gene lookup returns CDR1 MNHEY and CDR2 SMNVEV (reference sequence). V lost 5 bases, J lost 1 base, and 11 bases lay in between. The CDR3 sequence is 14 residues long. CDR3 in DNA: TGTGCCAGCAGTCCCGTATTGCGGAACACTGAAGCTTTCTTT. Translated, it gives CASSPVLRNTEAFF.

The chain employs TRBV2 and TRBJ1-2; no definite D call. Germline values: CDR1 SNHLY, CDR2 FYNNEI. The CDR3 consists of 13 residues. The V end lost 6 bases, the J end lost 4 bases, and 12 bases lay between the germline ends. Here the CDR3 reads CASRADGLYGYTF. CDR3 nucleotide sequence: TGTGCCAGCAGGGCGGACGGACTCTATGGCTACACCTTC.

CDR3 coding DNA: TGTGCCAGTAGTACCTGGACTAAGCGGGGGGGCTGGCGAGAGACCCAGTACTTC. Encoded protein: CASSTWTKRGGWRETQYF. V is TRBV19 and J is TRBJ2-5; 10 bases map to TRBD2. Germline CDR1 is LNHDA and CDR2 is SQIVND (reference sequence). This CDR3 spans 18 amino acids. V lost 4 bases to trimming and J lost 4 bases; unmatched junction nucleotides: 15. Full variable domain (rest looked up from reference TRBV19 and TRBJ2-5): DGGITQSPKYLFRKEGQNVTLSCEQNLNHDAMYWYRQDPGQGLRLIYYSQIVNDFQKGDIAEGYSVSREKKESFPLTVTSAQKNPTAFYLCASSTWTKRGGWRETQYFGPGTRLLVL.

This sequence joins TRBV6-5 and TRBJ1-1; no reliable D call. This CDR3 has 13 amino acids. V gave up 2 bases and J gave up 3 bases, with 7 bases separating them. Germline CDR1 is MNHEY and CDR2 is SVGAGI. CDR3 loop: CASSYNRDTEAFF. The DNA of the CDR3 is TGTGCCAGCAGTTACAACAGAGACACTGAAGCTTTCTTT.

The chain combines TRBV28 with TRBJ2-7; a weak D match, TRBD2 (5 bases). The V gene lost 6 bases and the J gene lost 1 base, with 16 bases spanning the gap. The CDR3 consists of 15 residues. The germline CDR1 and CDR2 sequences are MDHEN and SYDVKM. The CDR3 here is CASSSRQGGSYEQYF. CDR3 coding DNA: TGTGCCAGCAGCTCCCGGCAAGGAGGATCCTACGAGCAGTACTTC.

The chain employs TRBV5-6 and TRBJ2-7; D remains ambiguous. The V end was cut by 2 bases, the J end by 3 bases, with 3 bases between. Germline V gene data show CDR1 as SGHDT and CDR2 as YYEEEE. This CDR3 has 11 residues. CDR3 coding DNA: TGTGCCAGCAGCTTTGTCTACGAGCAGTACTTC. Its protein product is CASSFVYEQYF.

A single count supports this clone. The rearrangement joins TRBV7-9 to TRBJ1-2, with D maybe TRBD1 (6 bases). The V gene lost 4 bases and the J gene lost 4 bases, with 19 bases spanning the gap. The CDR3 runs 16 residues. Germline CDR1 reads SEHNR; CDR2 reads FQNEAQ (reference sequence). The CDR3 bases are TGTGCCAGCAGCTCTTTCGCCCAGGGGCAGGGCTATGGCTACACCTTC. Encoded protein: CASSSFAQGQGYGYTF.

V gene TRBV25-1 combines with J gene TRBJ2-3, with 11 positions matching TRBD2. Germline V gives CDR1 MGHDK, CDR2 SYGVNS. The CDR3 is 17 amino acids. With V trimmed by 4 bases and J by 2 bases, 8 bases remained unmatched. The CDR3 sequence is CASSVTSGSLYTDTQYF. The CDR3 DNA follows: TGTGCCAGCAGTGTCACTAGCGGGAGCTTATACACAGATACGCAGTATTTT.

This clone was counted a few times. The V call is TRBV21-1, the J call TRBJ1-1. TRBV21-1 is deemed a pseudogene. This CDR3 comprises 16 residues. The CDR3 sequence is CASSPIGDQKNTEAFF. The CDR3 bases are TGTGCCAGCAGCCCGATCGGAGACCAGAAGAACACTGAAGCTTTCTTT.